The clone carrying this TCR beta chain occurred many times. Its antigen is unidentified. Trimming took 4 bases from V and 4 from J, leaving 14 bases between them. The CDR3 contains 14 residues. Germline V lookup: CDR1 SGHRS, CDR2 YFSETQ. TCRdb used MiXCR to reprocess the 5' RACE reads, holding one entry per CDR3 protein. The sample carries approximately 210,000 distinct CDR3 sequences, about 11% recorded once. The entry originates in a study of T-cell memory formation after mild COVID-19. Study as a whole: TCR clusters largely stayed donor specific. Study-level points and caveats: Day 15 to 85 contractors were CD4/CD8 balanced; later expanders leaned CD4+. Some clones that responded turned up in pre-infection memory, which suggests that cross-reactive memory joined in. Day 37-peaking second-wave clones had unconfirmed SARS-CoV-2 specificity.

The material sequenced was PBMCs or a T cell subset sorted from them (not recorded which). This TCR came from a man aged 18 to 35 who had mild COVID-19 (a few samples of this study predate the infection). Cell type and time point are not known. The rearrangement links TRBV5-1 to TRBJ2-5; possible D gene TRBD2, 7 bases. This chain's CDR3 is CASSPGGRGETQYF. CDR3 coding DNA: TGCGCCAGCAGCCCCGGGGGGCGTGGAGAGACCCAGTACTTC.